These 29 T cell receptor beta chains share one sample of origin, sequenced in a study of T cell responses to AZD1222 COVID-19 vaccine. Produced via immunoSEQ multiplex PCR; TCRdb's table is partial and in-frame only. The sample comprises fewer than 150,000 clones, just over 85% of which are singletons, and approximately 3.5% rests with the top ten. The sample in question was peripheral blood, obtained on day 0 of AZD1222 vaccination. These receptors all come from an adult in good health.

The chain has TRBV19 and TRBJ2-5; D is undetermined. Germline CDR1 LNHDA, CDR2 SQIVND (reference sequence). The V end was cut by 1 base, the J end by 1 base, with 10 bases between. The CDR3 extends over 15 amino acids. CDR3 region: CASSIGAASQETQYF. The DNA for the CDR3 is TGTGCCAGTAGTATAGGGGCAGCCTCCCAAGAGACCCAGTACTTC.

The chain recombines TRBV30 with TRBJ1-3; D possibly corresponds to TRBD1 (5 bases). There are 14 residues in the CDR3. Germline V gives CDR1 GTSNPN, CDR2 SVGIG (reference sequence). Trimming cost V 1 base and J 0 bases, with 7 bases left between them. CDR3 coding DNA: TGTGCCTGGAGTGGGGGGAGCTCTGGAAACACCATATATTTT. It translates to CAWSGGSSGNTIYF. Variable domain in full (rest from reference TRBV30 and TRBJ1-3): SQTIHQWPATLVQPVGSPLSLECTVEGTSNPNLYWYRQAAGRGLQLLFYSVGIGQISSEVPQNLSASRPQDRQFILSSKKLLLSDSGFYLCAWSGGSSGNTIYFGEGSWLTVV.

The chain links TRBV7-2 to TRBJ2-7, with TRBD2 as a possible D gene (6 bases). Looked up from germline, CDR1 is SGHTA and CDR2 is FQGNSA. Trimming stripped 0 bases from V and 0 bases from J, with 9 bases between. The CDR3 runs to 15 residues. The CDR3 DNA follows: TGTGCCAGCAGCTTAGCGGCGGGGCACTCCTACGAGCAGTACTTC. This gives the protein CASSLAAGHSYEQYF.

The chain has TRBV7-2 and TRBJ2-1, with TRBD1 identical over 7 bases. V shed 7 bases and J 7 bases; nucleotides not matched to a gene: 10. Germline CDR1 SGHTA, CDR2 FQGNSA. The CDR3 contains 14 residues. CDR3 region: CASTPGQASNEQFF. In DNA form, the CDR3 reads TGTGCCAGCACCCCCGGACAGGCTTCAAATGAGCAGTTCTTC. Full variable domain (rest looked up from reference TRBV7-2 and TRBJ2-1): GAGVSQSPSNKVTEKGKDVELRCDPISGHTALYWYRQSLGQGLEFLIYFQGNSAPDKSGLPSDRFSAERTGGSVSTLTIQRTQQEDSAVYLCASTPGQASNEQFFGPGTRLTVL.

V usage is TRBV5-1 and J usage is TRBJ2-7; 12 bases fit TRBD2. CDR3 length: 15 residues. Germline V lookup: CDR1 SGHRS, CDR2 YFSETQ. With V trimmed by 4 bases and J by 7 bases, 9 bases remained unmatched. For the CDR3, the DNA is TGCGCCAGCAGCCCGATACTAGCGGGAGGTAAAGAGCAGTACTTC. Protein: CASSPILAGGKEQYF.

The chain uses TRBV6-2 or TRBV6-3 and TRBJ2-2; TRBD2 matches 11 bases. CDR1 and CDR2 (germline): MNHEY, SVGEGT. The CDR3 totals 19 residues. With V trimmed by 6 bases and J by 6 bases, 18 bases remained unmatched. CDR3 sequence (DNA): TGTGCCAGCAGCTTTATTGCGGGACTAGCGGAGGTGGGGGCCGGGGAGCTGTTTTTT. Protein: CASSFIAGLAEVGAGELFF.

This clone appeared a single time. The chain joins TRBV29-1 to TRBJ2-1, with TRBD2 matching 11 bases. From germline, CDR1 is SQVTM and CDR2 ANQGSEA. The CDR3 consists of 16 residues. Unmatched junction bases numbered 10, after V lost 6 bases and J lost 3 bases. DNA for the CDR3: TGCAGCGTGACTAGCGGGAAACTCCAGGGCTACAATGAGCAGTTCTTC. It translates to CSVTSGKLQGYNEQFF.

This chain links TRBV19 with TRBJ2-7, with TRBD1 matching 9 bases. Trimming took 8 bases from V and 3 from J; bases not matched to a gene: 5. Germline CDR1 and CDR2: LNHDA and SQIVND (reference sequence). The CDR3 totals 13 residues. The CDR3 nucleotides are TGTGCCAGTGCCGGGACAGGGAACTACGAGCAGTACTTC. Its translation: CASAGTGNYEQYF.

The gene calls are TRBV5-1 and TRBJ2-6, with D maybe TRBD1 (6 bases). V lost 0 bases and J 1 base, leaving 14 bases between the germline ends. The CDR3 is 18 amino acids. Germline CDR1 reads SGHRS; CDR2 reads YFSETQ. CDR3 in DNA: TGCGCCAGCAGCTTGGACGGACAGCCCTATTCTGGGGCCAACGTCCTGACTTTC. This codes for CASSLDGQPYSGANVLTF.

The gene calls are TRBV12-3 or TRBV12-4 and TRBJ2-7, with unresolved D. V was clipped by 5 bases and J by 1 base, with 9 bases between them. This CDR3 has 13 residues. CDR3 sequence: CASSSGRSYEQYF. DNA for the CDR3: TGTGCCAGCAGTAGTGGACGGTCCTACGAGCAGTACTTC.

The CDR3 here is CASSLRREPSTDTQYF. CDR3 DNA: TGTGCCAGCAGCTTGAGGCGGGAGCCCAGCACAGATACGCAGTATTTT. The J gene is TRBJ2-3, the V gene TRBV7-9, with 7 positions matching TRBD2. CDR3 size: 16 residues. With 3 bases clipped from V and 0 bases from J, the junction kept 6 bases outside the gene matches. The V gene's germline CDR1 is SEHNR and CDR2 FQNEAQ (reference sequence).

The chain is built from TRBV7-9 and TRBJ2-1; 10 nucleotides align to TRBD2. The ends lost 7 bases at V and 2 bases at J; junction bases unmatched: 5. Germline lookup yields CDR1 SEHNR and CDR2 FQNEAQ (reference sequence). The CDR3 spans 15 residues. The CDR3: CASTQLAGTYNEQFF. The CDR3 region has the DNA TGTGCCAGCACCCAACTAGCGGGAACCTACAATGAGCAGTTCTTC.

The rearrangement joins TRBV3-1 (or the pseudogene TRBV3-2) to TRBJ1-3; D gene uncertain. The CDR3 is 16 amino acids. Deletions cut 0 bases from V and 1 base from J, with 10 bases between. Germline V gene data show CDR1 as LGHDT and CDR2 as YNNKEL (reference sequence). The DNA of the CDR3 is TGTGCCAGCAGCCAAGATCCGTCGGGTTCTGGAAACACCATATATTTT. As protein: CASSQDPSGSGNTIYF.

The chain employs TRBV28 and TRBJ1-2, with TRBD1 matching 7 bases. V trimming: 5 bases; J trimming: 7 bases; junction bases outside the gene matches: 10. Germline CDR1 MDHEN, CDR2 SYDVKM. The CDR3 runs 14 residues. The CDR3 loop reads CASSLSRGQFGYTF. DNA for the CDR3: TGTGCCAGCAGTCTCAGCCGGGGACAGTTTGGCTACACCTTC.

The count of this clone is one. The chain joins TRBV30 to TRBJ2-1, with 15 bases aligning to TRBD2. The CDR3 sequence is 15 residues long. V trimming: 3 bases; J trimming: 10 bases; junction bases outside the gene matches: 7. Germline assignment: CDR1 GTSNPN and CDR2 SVGIG (reference sequence). The CDR3 loop reads CAWRRVGLAGGEQFF. The CDR3 DNA is TGTGCCTGGAGGAGAGTGGGACTAGCGGGAGGAGAGCAGTTCTTC.

The V and J genes are TRBV7-6 and TRBJ2-5; TRBD2 agrees at 10 bases. The CDR3 runs to 15 residues. J was trimmed by 4 bases and V by 1 base; bases with no gene match: 3. CDR1 and CDR2 (germline): SGHVS, FNYEAQ. The CDR3 coding sequence is TGTGCCAGCAGCTTAGAAGCGGGAGGGGGAGAGACCCAGTACTTC. This translates into CASSLEAGGGETQYF.

This chain joins TRBV29-1 and TRBJ2-7; D gene ambiguous. In germline, CDR1 is SQVTM, CDR2 ANQGSEA. The CDR3 totals 12 residues. Trimming cost V 4 bases and J 0 bases, with 7 bases left between them. The CDR3 sequence: CSVGQTSYEQYF. DNA of the CDR3: TGCAGCGTTGGCCAAACCTCCTACGAGCAGTACTTC.

The gene calls are TRBV10-1 and TRBJ2-3; 7 bases are shared with TRBD2. In germline, CDR1 is WNHNN, CDR2 SYGVQD (reference sequence). The V segment lost 2 bases and the J segment 2 bases; nucleotides outside the gene matches: 4. The CDR3 length is 15 residues. The CDR3 here is CASSEVGGTTDTQYF. The CDR3 DNA follows: TGCGCCAGCAGTGAGGTCGGGGGGACCACAGATACGCAGTATTTT.

The rearrangement joins TRBV18 to TRBJ1-6, with TRBD1 matching 7 bases. Germline assignment: CDR1 KGHSH and CDR2 LQKENI. Trimming at V came to 7 bases and at J to 7 bases, leaving 10 bases not matched to a gene. The CDR3 length is 15 residues. The CDR3 protein is CASCYGDSENSPLHF. In DNA form, the CDR3 reads TGTGCCAGCTGCTATGGGGACAGTGAGAATTCACCCCTCCACTTT.

The rearrangement uses TRBV19 and TRBJ2-4; TRBD1 matches 7 bases. The CDR3 has 16 residues. Germline V gene sequence: CDR1 LNHDA, CDR2 SQIVND (reference sequence). V lost 10 bases, J lost 0 bases, and 12 bases stayed unmatched. This chain's CDR3 is CATKARDSLAKNIQYF. DNA of the CDR3: TGTGCCACTAAAGCACGGGACAGCCTAGCCAAAAACATTCAGTACTTC.

This chain connects TRBV5-1 to TRBJ1-2; D ambiguous. The CDR3 has 12 residues. CDR1 SGHRS and CDR2 YFSETQ come from the germline V gene. V was cut by 4 bases and J by 1 base, with 5 bases left in between. The CDR3 sequence: CASSPFNYGYTF. CDR3 DNA: TGCGCCAGCAGCCCATTTAACTATGGCTACACCTTC.

The J gene is TRBJ2-1, the V gene TRBV7-2; 8 bases are a match to TRBD1. CDR1 SGHTA and CDR2 FQGNSA come from the germline V gene. The CDR3 has 14 amino acids. V was clipped by 4 bases and J by 8 bases; unmatched bases: 7. CDR3 nucleotides: TGTGCCAGCAGCTCTGGAGACAGGGGATATGAGCAGTTCTTC. Its translation is CASSSGDRGYEQFF. Supplemented by reference TRBV7-2 and TRBJ2-1, the full variable domain reads GAGVSQSPSNKVTEKGKDVELRCDPISGHTALYWYRQSLGQGLEFLIYFQGNSAPDKSGLPSDRFSAERTGGSVSTLTIQRTQQEDSAVYLCASSSGDRGYEQFFGPGTRLTVL.

The V and J genes are TRBV29-1 and TRBJ1-5; tentative D call: TRBD1 (6 bases). Germline-derived CDR1 and CDR2 are SQVTM and ANQGSEA. The CDR3 runs to 13 residues. Between the trimmed V and J ends, which lost 4 bases and 1 base, there was a span of 8 bases. CDR3 residues: CSVARGSNQPQHF. The CDR3 DNA reads TGCAGCGTTGCCAGGGGAAGCAATCAGCCCCAGCATTTT.

V and J are TRBV19 and TRBJ2-1; the match to TRBD2 covers 8 bases. The junction had 10 bases not matched to a gene; V was cut back by 7 bases and J by 5 bases. There are 15 residues in the CDR3. Germline-derived CDR1 and CDR2 are LNHDA and SQIVND (reference sequence). The CDR3: CASNSGTRPDNEQFF. DNA of the CDR3: TGTGCCAGTAACTCCGGGACTAGACCCGACAATGAGCAGTTCTTC.

J is TRBJ2-7 and V is TRBV30; TRBD2 matches at 10 bases. V lost 5 bases to trimming and J lost 0 bases; unmatched junction nucleotides: 4. The CDR3 is 14 amino acids. Germline CDR1 is GTSNPN and CDR2 is SVGIG (reference sequence). The CDR3 here is CAWLGTSDSYEQYF. CDR3 nucleotides: TGTGCCTGGTTAGGGACTAGCGACTCCTACGAGCAGTACTTC. Drawing the rest from reference TRBV30 and TRBJ2-7, the complete variable domain is SQTIHQWPATLVQPVGSPLSLECTVEGTSNPNLYWYRQAAGRGLQLLFYSVGIGQISSEVPQNLSASRPQDRQFILSSKKLLLSDSGFYLCAWLGTSDSYEQYFGPGTRLTVT.

V gene TRBV10-3 combines with J gene TRBJ1-1; tentative D call: TRBD1 (5 bases). From germline, CDR1 is ENHRY and CDR2 SYGVKD. V lost 7 bases and J lost 10, with 25 bases in between. This CDR3 spans 15 amino acids. The CDR3 nucleotides read TGTGCCATCACCGAGGGGTATGGTCTGTTAAGTGGAGCTTTCTTT. It yields the protein CAITEGYGLLSGAFF.

The gene calls are TRBV10-3 and TRBJ1-2; D uncertain. Germline loops: CDR1 ENHRY, CDR2 SYGVKD. Deletions cut 0 bases from V and 3 bases from J, with 5 bases between. The CDR3 has 13 amino acids. The CDR3 sequence: CAISESGDYGYTF. CDR3 DNA sequence: TGTGCCATCAGTGAGTCGGGAGACTATGGCTACACCTTC.

This chain joins TRBV5-4 and TRBJ1-1, with no clear D. Germline values: CDR1 SGHNT, CDR2 YYREEE (reference sequence). The CDR3 has 16 residues. V was cut by 3 bases and J by 1 base, with 16 bases left in between. This CDR3 is CASSSYRSGKNTEAFF. The CDR3 DNA reads TGTGCCAGCAGCTCTTACCGCTCCGGGAAGAACACTGAAGCTTTCTTT.

This rearrangement joins TRBV18 to TRBJ2-2; a possible D gene is TRBD2 (6 bases). Germline CDR1 reads KGHSH; CDR2 reads LQKENI. V was trimmed by 1 base and J by 5 bases, leaving 8 bases between them. The CDR3 has 14 amino acids. The CDR3 protein is CASSPRRGTGELFF. The DNA for the CDR3 is TGTGCCAGCTCACCACGGCGGGGTACCGGGGAGCTGTTTTTT.